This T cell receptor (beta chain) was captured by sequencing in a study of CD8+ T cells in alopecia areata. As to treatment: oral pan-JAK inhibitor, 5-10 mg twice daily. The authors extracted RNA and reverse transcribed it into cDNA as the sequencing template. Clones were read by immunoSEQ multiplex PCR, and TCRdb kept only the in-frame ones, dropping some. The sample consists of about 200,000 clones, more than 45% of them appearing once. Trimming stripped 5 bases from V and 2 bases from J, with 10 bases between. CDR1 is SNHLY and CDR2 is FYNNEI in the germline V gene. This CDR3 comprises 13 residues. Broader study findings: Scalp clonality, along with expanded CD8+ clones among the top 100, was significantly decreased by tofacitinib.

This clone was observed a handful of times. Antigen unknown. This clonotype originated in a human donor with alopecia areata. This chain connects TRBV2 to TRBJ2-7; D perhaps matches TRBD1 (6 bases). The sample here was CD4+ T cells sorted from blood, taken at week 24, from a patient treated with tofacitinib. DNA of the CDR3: TGTGCCAGCAGTACAGGGAGCCCCTACGAGCAGTACTTC. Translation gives CASSTGSPYEQYF.